These T cell receptor beta chains were read from a single sample in a study of T cell repertoires in cytomegalovirus infection. The antigens for these receptors are not known. In TCRdb, the reads were re-called with MiXCR into one record per CDR3 protein. The repertoire has 40,000 to 55,000 distinct CDR3 sequences, over 20% of them found once; the top ten carry approximately 90%. Specimen: CD8+ T cells from cultured PBMCs, collected from culture after CMV antigen stimulation. These TCRs come from a human donor in good health (CMV status not recorded). Some clones in this sample may be carry-over from other donors' samples. The CDR3 runs from the conserved cysteine through the conserved F or W. The order of the fields is V gene, J gene, CDR3 protein.

>TRBV6-2/TRBV6-3|TRBJ1-2
CASSYSDILTGNYGYTF
>TRBV4-1|TRBJ2-7
CASSQDQDEGSYEQYF
>TRBV27|TRBJ1-1
CASRLQGAEAFF
>TRBV18|TRBJ1-2
CASSPRKAGDDYGYTF
>TRBV7-2|TRBJ2-1
CASSLSGGANEQFF
>TRBV12-3/TRBV12-4|TRBJ1-4
CASSFPGDEKLFF
>TRBV7-2|TRBJ2-7
CASSWGRLGYEQYF
>TRBV5-4|TRBJ2-1
CASSLAVAGGPVEQFF
>TRBV6-4|TRBJ2-3
CASSDSVASADTQYF
>TRBV11-2|TRBJ1-1
CASSLAMGTEAFF
>TRBV19|TRBJ2-7
CASSEGTGFEQYF
>TRBV7-8|TRBJ2-7
CASSHEGTRSYEQYF
>TRBV28|TRBJ1-5
CASSVLDRAGNQPQHF
>TRBV28|TRBJ2-3
CASSFLSGTDTQYF
>TRBV7-9|TRBJ2-5
CASTWASQETQYF
>TRBV7-9|TRBJ1-1
CASIQGGNGNTEAFF
>TRBV6-2/TRBV6-3|TRBJ2-2
CATGTTGELFF
>TRBV6-5|TRBJ2-7
CASSGSGQGAGEQYF
>TRBV11-2|TRBJ2-3
CASSYQDTQYF
>TRBV14|TRBJ2-1
CASSQVTGLPNEQFF
>TRBV15|TRBJ2-1
CATSRGQDEQFF
>TRBV7-2|TRBJ2-7
CASSLPNYPYEQYF
>TRBV12-3/TRBV12-4|TRBJ2-5
CASSSDRGRETQYF
>TRBV12-3/TRBV12-4|TRBJ2-5
CASSAAHETQYF
>TRBV7-3|TRBJ1-1
CASSPGAGTEAFF
>TRBV11-2|TRBJ1-2
CASSSDVLGRGNYGYTF
>TRBV7-8|TRBJ2-1
CASSLAAQGLHYNEQFF
>TRBV7-9|TRBJ2-3
CASSSLEGFTDTQYF
>TRBV28|TRBJ2-1
CASKDNEQFF
>TRBV12-3/TRBV12-4|TRBJ2-1
CASSLDREGEQFF
>TRBV14|TRBJ1-5
CASSQGRDRNQPQHF
>TRBV12-3/TRBV12-4|TRBJ1-2
CASSPPGIEYGYTF
>TRBV12-3/TRBV12-4|TRBJ2-3
CASSSNQDTQYF
>TRBV12-3/TRBV12-4|TRBJ1-5
CASTTQGAGNQPQHF
>TRBV6-6|TRBJ2-2
CASSYSRGPNTGELFF
>TRBV28|TRBJ2-7
CASLGLAGGRYEQYF
>TRBV7-6|TRBJ2-3
CASSLGHRPTDTQYF
>TRBV6-2/TRBV6-3|TRBJ2-7
CASRPGTVTAYEQYF
>TRBV5-5|TRBJ2-7
CASSPRQGSYEQYF
>TRBV7-9|TRBJ2-1
CASSPKVTSYNEQFF